The following is a T cell receptor beta chain sequence with its context. Seattle cases were enrolled at active infection and followed longitudinally. Germline V gene data show CDR1 as LNHDA and CDR2 as SQIVND (reference sequence). The CDR3 loop spans 16 amino acids. The V and J ends lost 5 bases and 0 bases respectively, with 11 bases between them. Original methodology: The authors estimated nucleated cell counts from reference gene primer amplification. This table comes from immunoSEQ multiplex PCR, and its TCRdb copy is limited to in-frame clones, with some not included. V, J and clone size are taken as reported in that table, and D and trimming were inferred from the DNA itself. The sample lists over 90,000 clones, roughly 79% seen once, with roughly 4.8% in the top ten. This entry belongs to a study of blood T cell repertoires in COVID-19. On the study more broadly: T cells, B-cell-depleted T cells, or PBMCs supplied cDNA or gDNA.

Input material: peripheral blood. V gene TRBV19 combines with J gene TRBJ1-6; possibly TRBD1 for D (5 bases). This sequence was found in a man older than 75 with COVID-19, enrolled during active disease. CDR3 in amino acids: CASSSRGGSYNSPLHF. DNA of the CDR3: TGTGCCAGTAGTTCGAGGGGAGGCTCCTATAATTCACCCCTCCACTTT.